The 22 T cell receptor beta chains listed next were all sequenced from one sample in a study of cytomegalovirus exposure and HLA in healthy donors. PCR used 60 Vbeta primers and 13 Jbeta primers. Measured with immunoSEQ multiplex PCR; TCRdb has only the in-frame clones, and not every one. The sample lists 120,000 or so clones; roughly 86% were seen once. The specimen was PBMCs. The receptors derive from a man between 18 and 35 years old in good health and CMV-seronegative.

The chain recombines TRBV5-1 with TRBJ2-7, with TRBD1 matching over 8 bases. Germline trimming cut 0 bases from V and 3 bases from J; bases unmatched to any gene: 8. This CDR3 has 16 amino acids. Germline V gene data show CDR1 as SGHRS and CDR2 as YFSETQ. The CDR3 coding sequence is TGCGCCAGCAGCTTGGCCCTAGGACAGGGTAACTACGAGCAGTACTTC. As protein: CASSLALGQGNYEQYF.

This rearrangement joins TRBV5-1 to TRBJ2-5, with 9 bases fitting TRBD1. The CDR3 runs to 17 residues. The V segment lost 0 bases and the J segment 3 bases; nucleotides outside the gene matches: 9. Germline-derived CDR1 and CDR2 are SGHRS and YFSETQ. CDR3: CASSLGYRDRVEETQYF. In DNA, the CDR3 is TGCGCCAGCAGCTTGGGCTACCGGGACAGGGTAGAAGAGACCCAGTACTTC. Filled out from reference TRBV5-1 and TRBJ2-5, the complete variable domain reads KAGVTQTPRYLIKTRGQQVTLSCSPISGHRSVSWYQQTPGQGLQFLFEYFSETQRNKGNFPGRFSGRQFSNSRSEMNVSTLELGDSALYLCASSLGYRDRVEETQYFGPGTRLLVL.

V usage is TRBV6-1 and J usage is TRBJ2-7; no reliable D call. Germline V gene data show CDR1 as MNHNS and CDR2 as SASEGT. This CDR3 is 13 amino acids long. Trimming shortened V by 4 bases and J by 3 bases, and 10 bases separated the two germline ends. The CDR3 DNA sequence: TGTGCCAGCAGTGTCAGCGCTTTCTACGAGCAGTACTTC. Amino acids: CASSVSAFYEQYF.

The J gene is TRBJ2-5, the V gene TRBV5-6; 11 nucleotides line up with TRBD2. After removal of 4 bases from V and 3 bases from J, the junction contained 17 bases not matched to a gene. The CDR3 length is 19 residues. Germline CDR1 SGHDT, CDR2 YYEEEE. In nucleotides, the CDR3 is TGTGCCAGCAGCGATATCCTAGCGGGGGGTCCTCTCGGGGAAGAGACCCAGTACTTC. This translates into CASSDILAGGPLGEETQYF.

The DNA for the CDR3 is TGTGCCAGCAGTCCGACCAAAGCGGGGGGGAACAATGAGCAGTTCTTC. This sequence encodes CASSPTKAGGNNEQFF. This chain uses TRBV27 with TRBJ2-1; 10 nucleotides align to TRBD2. After removal of 5 bases from V and 5 bases from J, the junction contained 9 bases not matched to a gene. The CDR3 totals 16 residues. Per the germline V gene, CDR1 is MNHEY and CDR2 is SMNVEV (reference sequence).

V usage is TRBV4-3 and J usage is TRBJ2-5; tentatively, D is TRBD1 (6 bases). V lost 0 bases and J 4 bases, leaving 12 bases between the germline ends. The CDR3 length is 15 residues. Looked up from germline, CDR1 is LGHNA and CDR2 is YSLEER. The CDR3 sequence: CASSQDRKGGETQYF. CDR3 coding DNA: TGCGCCAGCAGCCAAGACCGTAAAGGGGGAGAGACCCAGTACTTC.

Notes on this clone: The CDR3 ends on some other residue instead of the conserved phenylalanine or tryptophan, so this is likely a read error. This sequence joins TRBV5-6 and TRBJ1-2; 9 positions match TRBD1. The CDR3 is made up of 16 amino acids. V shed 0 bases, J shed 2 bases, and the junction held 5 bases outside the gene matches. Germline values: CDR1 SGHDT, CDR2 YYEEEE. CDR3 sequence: CASSLAPGQGNYGYTV. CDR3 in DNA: TGTGCCAGCAGCTTGGCCCCGGGACAGGGAAACTATGGCTACACCGTC.

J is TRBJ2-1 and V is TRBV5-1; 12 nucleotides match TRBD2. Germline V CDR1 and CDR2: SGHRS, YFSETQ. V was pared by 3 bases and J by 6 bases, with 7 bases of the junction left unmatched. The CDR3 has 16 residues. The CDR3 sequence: CASSYTSGGTSNEQFF. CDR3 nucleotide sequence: TGCGCCAGCAGCTACACTAGCGGGGGGACTTCCAATGAGCAGTTCTTC. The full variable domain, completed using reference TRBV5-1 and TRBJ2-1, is KAGVTQTPRYLIKTRGQQVTLSCSPISGHRSVSWYQQTPGQGLQFLFEYFSETQRNKGNFPGRFSGRQFSNSRSEMNVSTLELGDSALYLCASSYTSGGTSNEQFFGPGTRLTVL.

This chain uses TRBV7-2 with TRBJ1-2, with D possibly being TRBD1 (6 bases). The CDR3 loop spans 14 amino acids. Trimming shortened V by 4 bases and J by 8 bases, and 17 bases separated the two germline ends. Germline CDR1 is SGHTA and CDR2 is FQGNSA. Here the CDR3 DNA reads TGTGCCAGCAGCTCCCAGGGGAATAGTGGAGGCTACACCTTC. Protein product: CASSSQGNSGGYTF. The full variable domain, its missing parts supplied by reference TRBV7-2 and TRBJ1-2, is GAGVSQSPSNKVTEKGKDVELRCDPISGHTALYWYRQSLGQGLEFLIYFQGNSAPDKSGLPSDRFSAERTGGSVSTLTIQRTQQEDSAVYLCASSSQGNSGGYTFGSGTRLTVV.

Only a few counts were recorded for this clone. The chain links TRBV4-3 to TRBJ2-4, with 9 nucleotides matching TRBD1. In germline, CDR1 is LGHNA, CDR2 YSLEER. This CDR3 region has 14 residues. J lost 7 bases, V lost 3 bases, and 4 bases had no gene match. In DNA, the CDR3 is TGCGCCAGCAGCCAGGACAGGGGTTCCAACATTCAGTACTTC. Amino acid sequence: CASSQDRGSNIQYF.

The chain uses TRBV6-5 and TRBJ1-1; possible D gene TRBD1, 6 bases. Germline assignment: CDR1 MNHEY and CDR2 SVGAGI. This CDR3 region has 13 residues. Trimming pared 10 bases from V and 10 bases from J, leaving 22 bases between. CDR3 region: CATAGGPPFSAFF. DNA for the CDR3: TGTGCCACAGCTGGGGGCCCGCCCTTTTCAGCTTTCTTT.

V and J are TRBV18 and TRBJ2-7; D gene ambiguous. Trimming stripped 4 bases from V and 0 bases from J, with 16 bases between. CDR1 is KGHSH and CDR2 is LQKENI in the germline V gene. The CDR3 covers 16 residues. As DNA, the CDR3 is TGTGCCAGCTCACTGGAAAGAGCGCGGAGCTCCTACGAGCAGTACTTC. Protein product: CASSLERARSSYEQYF.

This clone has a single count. CDR3 sequence reads: CASSLDLLTGTNEQFF. Written as DNA, the CDR3 is TGTGCCAGCAGCTTAGATCTACTGACAGGGACTAATGAGCAGTTCTTC. V gene TRBV11-2 combines with J gene TRBJ2-1; a weak D match, TRBD1 (7 bases). V gave up 0 bases and J gave up 7 bases, with 16 bases separating them. This CDR3 is built from 16 residues. Germline values: CDR1 SGHAT, CDR2 FQNNGV.

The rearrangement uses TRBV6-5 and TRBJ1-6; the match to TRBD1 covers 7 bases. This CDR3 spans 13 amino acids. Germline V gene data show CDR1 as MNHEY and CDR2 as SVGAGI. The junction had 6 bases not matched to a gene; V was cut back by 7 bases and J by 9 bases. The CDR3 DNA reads TGTGCCAGCATCCCGACAGGGACTTCACCCCTCCACTTT. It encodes CASIPTGTSPLHF.

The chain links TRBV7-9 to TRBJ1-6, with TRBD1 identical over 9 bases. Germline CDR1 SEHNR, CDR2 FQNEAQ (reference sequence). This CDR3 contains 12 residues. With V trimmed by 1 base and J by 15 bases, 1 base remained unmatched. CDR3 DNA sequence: TGTGCCAGCAGCTTAGAGGGACAGGGCCTCCACTTT. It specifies CASSLEGQGLHF.

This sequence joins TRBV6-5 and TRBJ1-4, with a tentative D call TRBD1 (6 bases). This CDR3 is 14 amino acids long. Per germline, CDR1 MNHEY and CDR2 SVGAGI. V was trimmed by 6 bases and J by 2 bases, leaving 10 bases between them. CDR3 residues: CASRRTATNEKLFF. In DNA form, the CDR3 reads TGTGCCAGCAGACGGACAGCGACTAATGAAAAACTGTTTTTT.

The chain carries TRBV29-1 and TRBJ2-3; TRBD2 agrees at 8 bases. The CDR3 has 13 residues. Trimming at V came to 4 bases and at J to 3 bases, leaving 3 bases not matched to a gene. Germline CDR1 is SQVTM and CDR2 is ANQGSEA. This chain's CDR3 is CSVVRGGTDTQYF. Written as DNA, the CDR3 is TGCAGCGTTGTACGGGGGGGAACAGATACGCAGTATTTT.

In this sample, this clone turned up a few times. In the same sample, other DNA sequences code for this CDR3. The CDR3, as DNA: TGTGCCAGCAGTGAACTAGCGGGGGGGCAAGAGACCCAGTACTTC. Protein sequence: CASSELAGGQETQYF. V gene TRBV6-1 combines with J gene TRBJ2-5; 12 bases align to TRBD2. V was clipped by 2 bases and J by 2 bases; unmatched bases: 0. The V gene's germline CDR1 is MNHNS and CDR2 SASEGT. The CDR3 has 15 amino acids.

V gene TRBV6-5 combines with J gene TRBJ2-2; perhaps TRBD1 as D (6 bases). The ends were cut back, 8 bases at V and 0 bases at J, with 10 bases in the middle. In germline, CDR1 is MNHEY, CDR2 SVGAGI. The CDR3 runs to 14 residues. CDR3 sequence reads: CASVGAANTGELFF. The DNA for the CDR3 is TGTGCCAGCGTGGGGGCCGCGAACACCGGGGAGCTGTTTTTT.

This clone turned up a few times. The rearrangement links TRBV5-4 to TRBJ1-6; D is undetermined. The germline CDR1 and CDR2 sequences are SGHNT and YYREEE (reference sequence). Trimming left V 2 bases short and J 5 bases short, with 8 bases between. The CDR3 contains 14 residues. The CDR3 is CASSFGRNNSPLHF. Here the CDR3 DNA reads TGTGCCAGCAGCTTCGGGAGGAATAATTCACCCCTCCACTTT.

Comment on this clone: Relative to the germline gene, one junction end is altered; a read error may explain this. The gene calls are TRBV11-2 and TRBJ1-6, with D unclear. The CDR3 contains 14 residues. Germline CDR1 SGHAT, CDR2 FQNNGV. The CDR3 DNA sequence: TGTGCCAGCAGCTTCAGAGGGAATAACTCACCCCTCCACTTT. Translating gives CASSFRGNNSPLHF.

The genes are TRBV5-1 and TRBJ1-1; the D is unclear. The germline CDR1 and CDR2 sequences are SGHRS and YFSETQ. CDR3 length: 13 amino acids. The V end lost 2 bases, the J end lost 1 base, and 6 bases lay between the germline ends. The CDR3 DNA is TGCGCCAGCAGCTTAAGAGCGAACACTGAAGCTTTCTTT. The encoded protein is CASSLRANTEAFF.